This T cell receptor (beta chain) is drawn from a study of cytomegalovirus exposure and HLA in healthy donors. Note on this clone: Its specificity is unknown.

This CDR3 spans 16 amino acids. V was clipped by 6 bases and J by 1 base, with 18 bases between them. Germline CDR1 reads MDHEN; CDR2 reads SYDVKM. The PCR contained 60 Vbeta and 13 Jbeta primers. Clones were sequenced by immunoSEQ multiplex PCR, and TCRdb holds only the in-frame ones, with some missing. The sample has about 83,000 clones; more than 70% are singletons. Study-level results: Researchers reported that a few CMV-associated chains were confirmed in vitro as CMV antigen-specific.

This receptor was obtained from a man between 60 and 70 years old in good health and CMV-seronegative. Sequenced sample: PBMCs. V is TRBV28 and J is TRBJ1-1; D unclear. In DNA form, the CDR3 reads TGTGCCAGCAGCCCCTCGGTTGGGCAGTCGAACACTGAAGCTTTCTTT. This translates into CASSPSVGQSNTEAFF.